The present T cell receptor beta chain was sequenced within a study of T cell responses to AZD1222 COVID-19 vaccine. Worth noting for this clone: Its target is not known.

Trimming removed 5 bases from V and 2 bases from J, with 13 bases in between. The CDR3 consists of 15 residues. CDR1 and CDR2 from the germline V gene are SGHTA and FQGNSA. Assay: immunoSEQ multiplex PCR; the TCRdb copy retains only in-frame clones and omits some. The sample shows more than 120,000 clones, roughly 90% of them seen only once. Study-level results: Of the AZD1222 recipients, only six or seven were seropositive at baseline. Nearly half of spike-specific TCRs reportedly target variant regions that are unmutated in the B.1.351 and B.1.1.7 variants. Compared with day 0, the breadth and depth of the Spike-specific TCR repertoire rose significantly after two doses of AZD1222.

The TCR was taken from an adult who received the AZD1222 COVID-19 vaccine. The J gene is TRBJ1-5, the V gene TRBV7-2; TRBD1 is a possible D gene (6 bases). This specimen was peripheral blood, taken 28 days after the second AZD1222 dose. Here the CDR3 reads CASSLPGHGNQPQHF. The CDR3 coding sequence is TGTGCCAGCAGCCTCCCGGGACACGGCAATCAGCCCCAGCATTTT.